Below, 6 T cell receptor beta chains from the same sample are listed, as sequenced in a study of T cells in Graves' hyperthyroidism and ophthalmopathy. Amplification targeted TCR beta CDR3 regions from RNA transcripts. The HTBI set primed first-round TCR CDR3 RT-PCR. TCRdb analysed the multiplex PCR reads with MiXCR anew, one entry per CDR3 protein. This sample has fewer than 450,000 distinct CDR3 sequences; roughly 17% occur once, and the top ten carry around a third. The sample was blood. The receptors originated from a woman aged 30 to 39 with Graves' hyperthyroidism that later progressed to Graves' ophthalmopathy.

In its sample, this clonotype was seen many times. This chain joins TRBV2 and TRBJ2-3, with D uncertain. The CDR3 runs 14 residues. Trimming pared 3 bases from V and 3 bases from J, leaving 10 bases between. Germline V CDR1 and CDR2: SNHLY, FYNNEI. This CDR3 reads CASSENSGTDTQYF. The CDR3 bases are TGTGCCAGCAGTGAGAACAGTGGTACAGATACGCAGTATTTT.

The sample holds many counts of this clonotype. The chain combines TRBV27 with TRBJ2-3; TRBD1 matches 10 bases. This CDR3 region has 15 residues. Trimming cost V 5 bases and J 2 bases; bases outside gene matches: 4. CDR1 and CDR2 from the germline V gene are MNHEY and SMNVEV (reference sequence). The CDR3 reads CASSRDRGITDTQYF. The CDR3 DNA reads TGTGCCAGCAGTCGGGACAGGGGAATCACAGATACGCAGTATTTT.

In this sample, this clonotype turned up a few times. The chain recombines TRBV28 with TRBJ2-7, with 7 bases lining up with TRBD1. There are 15 residues in the CDR3. The V gene end was trimmed by 4 bases and the J gene end by 2 bases; junction bases not matched to a gene: 8. Germline assignment: CDR1 MDHEN and CDR2 SYDVKM. In nucleotides, the CDR3 is TGTGCCAGCAGTTCATCGACAGGGAACCCCTACGAGCAGTACTTC. This sequence encodes CASSSSTGNPYEQYF.

The chain combines TRBV5-8 with TRBJ1-4; 10 nucleotides line up with TRBD1. V dropped 6 bases and J dropped 9; count of bases not matched to a gene: 11. CDR1 SGHTS and CDR2 YDEGEE come from the germline V gene. The CDR3 contains 15 residues. Written as DNA, the CDR3 is TGTGCCAGCACCCCCCGGGGGACAGGGGTTCAAAAACTGTTTTTT. Translation: CASTPRGTGVQKLFF.

The V call is TRBV5-4, the J call TRBJ1-2; 10 nucleotides agree with TRBD1. Trimming cost V 0 bases and J 1 base; bases outside gene matches: 0. Looked up from germline, CDR1 is SGHNT and CDR2 is YYREEE (reference sequence). CDR3 length: 15 amino acids. CDR3 sequence: CASSLGTGGNYGYTF. Written as DNA, the CDR3 is TGTGCCAGCAGCTTGGGGACAGGGGGTAACTATGGCTACACCTTC.

This clonotype was seen a handful of times. This rearrangement joins TRBV5-6 to TRBJ1-5; D not certain. This CDR3 has 12 residues. The ends were cut back, 1 base at V and 5 bases at J, with 4 bases in the middle. Looked up from germline, CDR1 is SGHDT and CDR2 is YYEEEE. CDR3 sequence: CASSLQDQPQHF. The DNA of the CDR3 is TGTGCCAGCAGCTTGCAAGATCAGCCCCAGCATTTT. The full variable domain, its missing parts supplied by reference TRBV5-6 and TRBJ1-5, is DAGVTQSPTHLIKTRGQQVTLRCSPKSGHDTVSWYQQALGQGPQFIFQYYEEEERQRGNFPDRFSGHQFPNYSSELNVNALLLGDSALYLCASSLQDQPQHFGDGTRLSIL.